The 5 T cell receptor beta chains presented below share a single source sample, sequenced in a study of vaccination effects on CD4 cells after COVID-19 (dated by TCRdb to 2022 to 2024). These TCRs' antigens remain unknown. The ViraFEST assay stimulated PBMC with viral peptide pools and then used TCR sequencing to identify antigen-specific CD4+ T cell clonotypes by expansion. After more than 9 days of culture, CD4+ T cells were isolated with the EasySep CD4+ T cell isolation kit. Two doses of either the BNT162b2 or the mRNA-1273 mRNA SARS-CoV-2 vaccine were administered to participants. The library was prepared using the immunoSEQ multiplex PCR assay. This is the immuneACCESS table as TCRdb keeps it, with only in-frame sequences that have V and J called. A part of the clones is gone; compared with another copy, unresolved V genes explain less than half, and the rest is unexplained. This sample holds about 24,000 clones; 69% were observed only once. 7.5% to 8.5% of the sample is in the top ten clones.

The source material was CD4+ T cells from PBMCs cultured with SARS-CoV-2 spike peptides, sampled after COVID-19 vaccination. The cell subset or site label here, explained by the study, means: SARS-CoV-2 spike overlapping peptide pool stimulation. These receptors were obtained from a human donor who received a COVID-19 vaccine.

The chain carries TRBV11-2 and TRBJ2-3; D is perhaps TRBD2 (6 bases). Germline V gene sequence: CDR1 SGHAT, CDR2 FQNNGV. The CDR3 runs to 16 residues. Trimming removed 1 base from V and 0 bases from J, with 11 bases in between. The CDR3 sequence is CASSLGAGGSTDTQYF. CDR3 in DNA: TGTGCCAGCAGCTTAGGGGCAGGAGGGAGCACAGATACGCAGTATTTT.

The V call is TRBV5-1, the J call TRBJ2-7; 9 bases are a match to TRBD1. V dropped 3 bases and J dropped 6; count of bases not matched to a gene: 7. CDR3 length: 14 amino acids. From germline, CDR1 is SGHRS and CDR2 YFSETQ. CDR3 in amino acids: CASSSGTGFSEQYF. The CDR3 DNA reads as TGCGCCAGCAGCTCGGGGACAGGGTTCAGCGAGCAGTACTTC.

The CDR3 DNA follows: TGTGCCAGCAGCCCGCTAGCGGGAGAATTAGGAGATACGCAGTATTTT. Amino acids: CASSPLAGELGDTQYF. V usage is TRBV9 and J usage is TRBJ2-3; 10 bases match TRBD2. This CDR3 has 16 amino acids. CDR1 and CDR2 from the germline V gene are SGDLS and YYNGEE. V dropped 4 bases and J dropped 5; count of bases not matched to a gene: 10.

The chain carries TRBV18 and TRBJ1-5; D is ambiguous. There are 15 residues in the CDR3. Germline CDR1 and CDR2: KGHSH and LQKENI. Trimming stripped 4 bases from V and 3 bases from J, with 13 bases between. The CDR3 sequence: CASSLLPGSNQPQHF. The CDR3 region has the DNA TGTGCCAGCTCACTATTACCGGGTTCCAATCAGCCCCAGCATTTT.

This clone was recorded once. The chain uses TRBV6-5 and TRBJ2-6; 11 bases align to TRBD1. The V gene's germline CDR1 is MNHEY and CDR2 SVGAGI. CDR3 size: 15 residues. V shed 10 bases, J shed 3 bases, and the junction held 5 bases outside the gene matches. Here the CDR3 DNA reads TGTGCCACCGGACAGGGGGCAGGTGGGGCCAACGTCCTGACTTTC. Translating it yields CATGQGAGGANVLTF.